Shown below are 7 T cell receptor beta chains from a single sample sequenced in a study of cytomegalovirus exposure and HLA in healthy donors. The study ran its PCR with 60 Vbeta and 13 Jbeta primers. TCRdb's table, derived via immunoSEQ multiplex PCR, lists solely in-frame clones and lacks some. The table shows over 150,000 clones, with 65% to 80% occurring only once. Specimen: PBMCs. The receptor set was obtained from a man aged 35 to 55 in good health and CMV-seronegative.

J is TRBJ2-7 and V is TRBV7-9; D not certain. The V end was cut by 0 bases, the J end by 5 bases, with 14 bases between. Germline V gene data show CDR1 as SEHNR and CDR2 as FQNEAQ (reference sequence). This CDR3 is built from 15 residues. CDR3 bases: TGTGCCAGCAGCTTAGCAGATACCCTACCACACGAGCAGTACTTC. Encoded protein: CASSLADTLPHEQYF.

V and J are TRBV5-8 and TRBJ1-4; perhaps TRBD1 as D (5 bases). Germline CDR1 SGHTS, CDR2 YDEGEE. The CDR3 loop spans 14 amino acids. V gave up 0 bases and J gave up 4 bases, with 7 bases separating them. CDR3 loop: CASSLGQLNEKLFF. The CDR3 region has the DNA TGTGCCAGCAGCTTGGGACAGCTTAATGAAAAACTGTTTTTT.

The gene calls are TRBV6-8 and TRBJ1-5, with D tentatively TRBD1 (5 bases). Trimming pared 8 bases from V and 7 bases from J, leaving 12 bases between. The CDR3 spans 12 residues. Germline V gene lookup returns CDR1 MNHGY and CDR2 SAAAGT. In DNA form, the CDR3 reads TGTGCCAGCCGGGGGGTTGGACAGCCCCAGCATTTT. Encoded protein: CASRGVGQPQHF.

This clone was seen more than once but under ten times. V is TRBV7-2 and J is TRBJ2-7; D is uncertain. The germline CDR1 and CDR2 sequences are SGHTA and FQGNSA. This CDR3 spans 14 amino acids. The germline V and J ends were trimmed by 8 bases and 6 bases, with 20 bases remaining between them. The CDR3, as DNA: TGTGCCAGCCGTCCCAGCCCGGCGCGCGGCGAGCAGTACTTC. Its translation: CASRPSPARGEQYF.

The chain employs TRBV19 and TRBJ1-2; possible D gene TRBD1, 6 bases. Trimming left V 7 bases short and J 3 bases short, with 15 bases between. CDR3 length equals 14 residues. Germline CDR1 and CDR2: LNHDA and SQIVND (reference sequence). In DNA, the CDR3 is TGTGCCAGTACCATCCAAGGGGGAGACTATGGCTACACCTTC. Translated, it gives CASTIQGGDYGYTF.

The CDR3 loop reads CASSDSDSDGYTF. Here the CDR3 DNA reads TGTGCCAGCAGTGACTCGGACAGTGATGGCTACACCTTC. The chain uses TRBV6-4 and TRBJ1-2, with D perhaps matching TRBD1 (6 bases). This CDR3 has 13 amino acids. Germline V CDR1 and CDR2: MRHNA, SNTAGT. Trimming stripped 0 bases from V and 6 bases from J, with 8 bases between.

This rearrangement joins TRBV2 to TRBJ2-2; the match to TRBD2 covers 7 bases. Unmatched junction bases numbered 11, after V lost 6 bases and J lost 4 bases. CDR3 size: 16 residues. CDR1 and CDR2 from the germline V gene are SNHLY and FYNNEI. As DNA, the CDR3 is TGTGCCAGCAGGATAAGGGGACTACCGACCACCGGGGAGCTGTTTTTT. Residues: CASRIRGLPTTGELFF.